These T cell receptor beta chains were read from a single sample in a study of T cell responses to AZD1222 COVID-19 vaccine. Clones were sequenced by immunoSEQ multiplex PCR, and TCRdb holds only the in-frame ones, with some missing. Here the sample spans about 150,000 clones, around nine tenths being singletons. Sequencing was performed on peripheral blood, taken on day 0 of AZD1222 vaccination. All receptors derive from an adult in good health. CDR3s leave out the opening cysteine and the closing phenylalanine or tryptophan.

TRBJ1-1	TRBV27	ASSLWSWEGDTEAF
TRBJ1-2	TRBV27	ASSLRDREGKGYT
TRBJ2-1	TRBV5-1	ASSQGLAGPSYNEQF
TRBJ2-7	TRBV5-1	ASSSPSGNYEQY
TRBJ1-1	TRBV11-3	ASSPGGPNTEAF
TRBJ1-4	TRBV7-2	ASSGGRGGEKLF
TRBJ2-7	TRBV10-3	AISESHYRPRQWYYEQY
TRBJ1-6	TRBV5-1	ASSLERFPSSSYNSPLH
TRBJ1-1	TRBV2	ASSDFGNTEAF
TRBJ1-2	TRBV7-2	ASSPPQGLGYGYT
TRBJ2-5	TRBV6-5	ASSLGGKETQY
TRBJ2-7	TRBV5-1	ASSLWTGAYEQY
TRBJ2-3	TRBV6-2/TRBV6-3	ASSYLGQDTDTQY
TRBJ1-6	TRBV5-4	ASSPGQVNSPLH
TRBJ2-3	TRBV28	ASSFHTDTQY
TRBJ1-2	TRBV12-5	ASYSSPYGYT
TRBJ2-7	TRBV27	ASTGTGPHEQY
TRBJ1-1	TRBV7-2	ASSLDTGTIVF
TRBJ2-7	TRBV11-2	ASGDRAREQY
TRBJ1-6	TRBV7-8	ASSTQQGDSPLH
TRBJ2-7	TRBV20-1	SATSGSRQY
TRBJ1-1	TRBV6-6	ASSYRDREAF
TRBJ1-5	TRBV19	ASSIIPDLSNQPQH
TRBJ1-1	TRBV14	ASTEIPKGAETEAF
TRBJ2-3	TRBV12-3/TRBV12-4	ASSLSDTQY
TRBJ1-2	TRBV11-2	ASSPQGNFGYT